This note documents a single T cell receptor beta chain sequence. Its antigen remains unknown. V was clipped by 2 bases and J by 7 bases, with 9 bases between them. The CDR3 is 13 amino acids. TCRdb used MiXCR to reprocess the 5' RACE reads, holding one entry per CDR3 protein. Altogether some 6,300 distinct CDR3 sequences are present, roughly 47% being singletons, with the ten largest covering over 2.5%. Study-wide points: The TCR gene usage of tumor memory CD4+ T cells clustered together with blood and lymph node memory CD4+ cells and with lymph node naive CD4+ cells. The larger-cohort validation was restricted to a single TCR beta V-J rearrangement rather than whole repertoires.

The J gene is TRBJ1-5, the V gene TRBV12-3 or TRBV12-4; the D is unclear. The TCR originated in a female donor with breast cancer. The sequenced material came from naive CD4+ T cells sorted from a lymph node. As for subset: naive CD4+ T cells, CD4+CD45RA+CD25-. The CDR3 region is CASSLLEGQPQHF. CDR3 nucleotides: TGTGCCAGCAGTTTACTGGAAGGGCAGCCCCAGCATTTT.